This T cell receptor (beta chain) was sequenced during a study of blood T cells in healthy people across ages. Germline values: CDR1 MDHEN, CDR2 SYDVKM. V was pared by 3 bases and J by 10 bases, with 13 bases between. The CDR3 contains 13 residues. This clonotype was seen a handful of times. Sample-barcoded 5' priming and a J-beta primer mix drove a second PCR of 7 to 11 cycles. TCRdb redid the calling of the 5' RACE reads with MiXCR, one entry per CDR3 protein. Of 750,000 to 950,000 distinct CDR3 sequences detected, about 27% appear once; the ten largest clones hold 10%. These data also featured in a second study, about T cells of mothers and their children.

The V call is TRBV28, the J call TRBJ2-1, with D possibly being TRBD2 (5 bases). The sequenced sample was blood. The sequence was collected from a woman between 35 and 50 years old in good health. The CDR3 nucleotides are TGTGCCAGCAGTTTGGACTTACCCGGGGAGCAGTTCTTC. Its translation is CASSLDLPGEQFF.